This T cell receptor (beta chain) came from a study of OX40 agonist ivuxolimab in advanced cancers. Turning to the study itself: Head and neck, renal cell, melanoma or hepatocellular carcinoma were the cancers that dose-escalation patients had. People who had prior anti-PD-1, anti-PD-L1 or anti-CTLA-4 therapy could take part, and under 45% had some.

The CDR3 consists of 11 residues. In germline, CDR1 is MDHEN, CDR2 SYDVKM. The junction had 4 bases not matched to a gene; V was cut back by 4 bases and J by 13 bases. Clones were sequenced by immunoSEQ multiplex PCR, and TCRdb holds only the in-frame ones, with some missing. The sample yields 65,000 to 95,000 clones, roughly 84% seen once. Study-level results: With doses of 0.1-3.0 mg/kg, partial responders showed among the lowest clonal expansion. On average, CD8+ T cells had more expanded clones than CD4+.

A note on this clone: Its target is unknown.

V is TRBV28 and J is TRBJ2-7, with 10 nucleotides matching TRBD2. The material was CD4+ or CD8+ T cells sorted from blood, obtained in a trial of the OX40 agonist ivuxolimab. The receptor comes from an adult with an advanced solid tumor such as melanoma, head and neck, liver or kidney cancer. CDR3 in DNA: TGTGCCAGCAGTTCCACTAGCGGGGATTACTTC. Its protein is CASSSTSGDYF.